One sample yielded the 9 T cell receptor beta chains listed below, sequenced in a study of regulatory T cells in long-lasting Graves disease. The sample's time point: persistent/refractory GD, antithyroid drugs over 5 years with positive TRAb. PBMC RNA was the source of the TCR library. HTBI primers from iRepertoire and Arm-PCR of CDR3 regions yielded the TCR beta libraries. MiXCR, run by TCRdb on the multiplex PCR reads, gives a single entry per CDR3 protein. The sample consists of about 460,000 distinct CDR3 sequences, 22% of them appearing once. The sequences come from peripheral blood mononuclear cells (PBMCs), collected when the disease was refractory, from a patient treated with antithyroid drugs. The receptors were gathered from a female donor with Graves disease.

This clonotype occurred many times. J is TRBJ2-7 and V is TRBV2; 8 nucleotides match TRBD1. CDR3 length: 15 amino acids. The germline gives CDR1 SNHLY, CDR2 FYNNEI. V lost 10 bases, J lost 3 bases, and 14 bases stayed unmatched. The CDR3: CANRGRQGFGYEQYF. As DNA, the CDR3 is TGTGCCAACAGAGGACGACAGGGGTTTGGCTACGAGCAGTACTTC.

The V gene is TRBV4-3, the J gene TRBJ2-7, with D possibly TRBD1 on 6 matching bases. Germline loops: CDR1 LGHNA, CDR2 YSLEER. With 1 base removed from V and 3 bases from J, the gap between germline ends came to 13 bases. This CDR3 has 15 amino acids. The CDR3 protein is CASSQAGQKSYEQYF. The CDR3 DNA sequence: TGCGCCAGCAGCCAAGCAGGACAGAAAAGCTACGAGCAGTACTTC.

This rearrangement joins TRBV6-5 to TRBJ1-4, with unresolved D. Trimming stripped 6 bases from V and 8 bases from J, with 13 bases between. Germline values: CDR1 MNHEY, CDR2 SVGAGI. The CDR3 runs 13 residues. The CDR3 loop is CASSLLGKEKLFF. The CDR3 DNA sequence: TGTGCCAGCAGCTTACTGGGGAAGGAAAAACTGTTTTTT.

The J gene is TRBJ2-2, the V gene TRBV2, with D possibly being TRBD2 (6 bases). V gave up 5 bases and J gave up 4 bases, with 14 bases separating them. This CDR3 has 15 residues. Germline V gene lookup returns CDR1 SNHLY and CDR2 FYNNEI. The CDR3 region has the DNA TGTGCCAGCAGTCCCGGGACTCTGAGCACCGGGGAGCTGTTTTTT. It translates to CASSPGTLSTGELFF.

The chain carries TRBV28 and TRBJ1-1; D is perhaps TRBD1 (5 bases). V was shortened by 6 bases and J by 6 bases, with 14 bases between the two germline ends. Germline CDR1 reads MDHEN; CDR2 reads SYDVKM. This CDR3 comprises 13 residues. The CDR3 here is CASRTQGVAEAFF. CDR3 coding DNA: TGTGCCAGCAGAACCCAGGGCGTGGCTGAAGCTTTCTTT. The whole variable domain, filled in from reference TRBV28 and TRBJ1-1, reads DVKVTQSSRYLVKRTGEKVFLECVQDMDHENMFWYRQDPGLGLRLIYFSYDVKMKEKGDIPEGYSVSREKKERFSLILESASTNQTSMYLCASRTQGVAEAFFGQGTRLTVV.

This clonotype has a count of ten or more. The rearrangement joins TRBV19 to TRBJ2-7, with 12 bases fitting TRBD2. The germline gives CDR1 LNHDA, CDR2 SQIVND (reference sequence). The CDR3 is made up of 15 amino acids. The junction had 4 bases not matched to a gene; V was cut back by 3 bases and J by 4 bases. In DNA, the CDR3 is TGTGCCAGTAGTATCACTAGCGGGAGGCAGTACGAGCAGTACTTC. It is translated as CASSITSGRQYEQYF.

A few counts support this clonotype. The chain combines TRBV7-9 with TRBJ2-2, with 7 bases fitting TRBD1. Trimming removed 4 bases from V and 2 bases from J; junction bases left unmatched: 13. This CDR3 spans 18 amino acids. Germline V CDR1 and CDR2: SEHNR, FQNEAQ (reference sequence). The CDR3 sequence is CASSSYLHRDSNTGELFF. As DNA, the CDR3 is TGTGCCAGCAGCTCGTACCTCCACCGGGACAGCAACACCGGGGAGCTGTTTTTT.

The chain uses TRBV14 and TRBJ1-6; D remains ambiguous. This CDR3 spans 16 amino acids. The germline V and J ends were trimmed by 0 bases and 4 bases, with 10 bases remaining between them. The V gene's germline CDR1 is SGHDN and CDR2 FVKESK. DNA of the CDR3: TGTGCCAGCAGCCAAGATGCCCTATTTTATAATTCACCCCTCCACTTT. Its protein product is CASSQDALFYNSPLHF.

This clonotype was detected many times. The V and J genes are TRBV27 and TRBJ1-1, with unresolved D. From germline, CDR1 is MNHEY and CDR2 SMNVEV (reference sequence). This CDR3 has 14 residues. V dropped 3 bases and J dropped 1 base, with 9 bases sitting between them. For the CDR3, the DNA is TGTGCCAGCAGTTTTCAAGGAAAGAACACTGAAGCTTTCTTT. Translated, it gives CASSFQGKNTEAFF.